Sequencing of this T cell receptor beta chain was carried out in a study of beta chain features in type 1 diabetes. Expressed TCRB transcripts got sequenced, as all isolated RNA was reverse transcribed. Libraries were prepared by immunoSEQ multiplex PCR; TCRdb keeps only in-frame clonotypes and omits some of them. The table has roughly 130,000 clones, about a tenth seen once; the top ten hold around 0.68%. This clone has only a few counts. The germline V gene encodes CDR1 LGHNA and CDR2 YNFKEQ. Trimming cost V 1 base and J 5 bases; bases outside gene matches: 8. The CDR3 totals 17 residues. The sequencing input was central memory CD4+ T cells from blood. The sequence was collected from a young man in good health. The V and J genes are TRBV4-2 and TRBJ2-1; 10 positions match TRBD1. Here the CDR3 DNA reads TGTGCCAGCAGCCAAGCGATCGGGACAGGGGCCCACAATGAGCAGTTCTTC. Amino acid sequence: CASSQAIGTGAHNEQFF.